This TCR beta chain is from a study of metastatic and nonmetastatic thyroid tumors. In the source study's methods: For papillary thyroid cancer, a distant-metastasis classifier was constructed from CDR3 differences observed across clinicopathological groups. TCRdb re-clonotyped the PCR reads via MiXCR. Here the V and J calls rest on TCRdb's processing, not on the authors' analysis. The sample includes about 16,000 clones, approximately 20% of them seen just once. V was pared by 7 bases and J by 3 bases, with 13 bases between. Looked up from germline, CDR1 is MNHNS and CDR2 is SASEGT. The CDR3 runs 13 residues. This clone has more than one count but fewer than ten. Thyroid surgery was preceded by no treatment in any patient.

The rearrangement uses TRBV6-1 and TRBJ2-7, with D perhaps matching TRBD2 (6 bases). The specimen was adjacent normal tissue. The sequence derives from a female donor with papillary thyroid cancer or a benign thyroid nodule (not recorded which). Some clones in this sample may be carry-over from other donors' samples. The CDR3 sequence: CASKIPGVYEQYF. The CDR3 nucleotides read TGTGCCAGCAAAATCCCGGGGGTCTACGAGCAGTACTTC.